This T cell receptor (beta chain) originates from a study of identical twins. This clonotype was seen only a few times. Antigen specificity is unknown. Template switching introduced a universal primer site, and the cDNA bore unique molecular identifiers. One entry per CDR3 protein results from TCRdb running MiXCR on the 5' RACE reads. This sample has around 480,000 distinct CDR3 sequences; more than 13% occur once, and the top ten carry 0.8% to 1%. The CDR3 spans 13 residues. V lost 3 bases to trimming and J lost 11 bases, with 16 bases between them. CDR1 LGHDT and CDR2 YNNKEL come from the germline V gene (reference sequence). General study results and limits: The degree of excess twin sharing was weaker in beta out-of-frame sequences.

These sequences were also reported in another study, on yellow fever vaccine responses in identical twins. Per that paper: Reportedly, the T cell response mounted by twins to vaccine seemed partly convergent, partly personalized.

Sequenced: CD4+ T cells sorted from blood. This clonotype was sampled from a woman aged 18-29 years in good health. The genes are TRBV3-1 and TRBJ1-1, with a possible D match to TRBD1 (6 bases). CDR3 loop: CASSQGGTQGAFF. Here the CDR3 DNA reads TGTGCCAGCAGCCAGGGAGGGACACAGGGTGCTTTCTTT.